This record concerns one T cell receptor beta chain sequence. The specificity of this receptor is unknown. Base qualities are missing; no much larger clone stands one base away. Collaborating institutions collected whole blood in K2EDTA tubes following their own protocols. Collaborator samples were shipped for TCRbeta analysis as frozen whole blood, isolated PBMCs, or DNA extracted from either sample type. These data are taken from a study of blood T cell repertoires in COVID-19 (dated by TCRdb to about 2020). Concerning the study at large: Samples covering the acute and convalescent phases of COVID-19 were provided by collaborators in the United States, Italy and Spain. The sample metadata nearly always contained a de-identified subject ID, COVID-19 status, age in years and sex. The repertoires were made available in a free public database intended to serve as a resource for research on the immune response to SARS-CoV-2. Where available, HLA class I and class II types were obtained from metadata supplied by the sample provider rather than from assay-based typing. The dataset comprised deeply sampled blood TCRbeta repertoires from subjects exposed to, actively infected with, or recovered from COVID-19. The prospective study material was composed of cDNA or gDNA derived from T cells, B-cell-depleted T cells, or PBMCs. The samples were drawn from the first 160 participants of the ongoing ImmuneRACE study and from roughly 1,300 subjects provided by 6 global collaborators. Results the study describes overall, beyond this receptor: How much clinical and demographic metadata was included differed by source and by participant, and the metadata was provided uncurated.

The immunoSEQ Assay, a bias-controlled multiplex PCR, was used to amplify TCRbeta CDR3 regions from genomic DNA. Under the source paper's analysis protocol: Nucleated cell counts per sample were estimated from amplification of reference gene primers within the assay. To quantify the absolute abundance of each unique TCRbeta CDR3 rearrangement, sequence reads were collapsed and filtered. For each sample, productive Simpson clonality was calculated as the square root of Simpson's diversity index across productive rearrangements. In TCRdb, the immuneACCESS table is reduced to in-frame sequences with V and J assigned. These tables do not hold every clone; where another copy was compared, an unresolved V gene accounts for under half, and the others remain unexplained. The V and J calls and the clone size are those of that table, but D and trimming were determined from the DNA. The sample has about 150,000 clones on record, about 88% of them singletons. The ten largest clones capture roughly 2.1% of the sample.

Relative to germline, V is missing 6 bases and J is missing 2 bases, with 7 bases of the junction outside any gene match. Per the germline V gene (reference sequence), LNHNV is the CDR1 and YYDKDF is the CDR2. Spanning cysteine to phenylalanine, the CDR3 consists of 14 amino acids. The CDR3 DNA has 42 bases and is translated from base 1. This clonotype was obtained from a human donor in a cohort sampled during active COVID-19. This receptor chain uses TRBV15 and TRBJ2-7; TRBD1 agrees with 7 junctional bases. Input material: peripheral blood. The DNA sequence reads TGTGCCACCAGTCGGACAGGAACCACCTACGAGCAGTACTTC. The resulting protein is CATSRTGTTYEQYF.